This entry lists 3 T cell receptor beta chains sequenced from one sample in a study of blood T cell repertoires in COVID-19. Produced via immunoSEQ multiplex PCR; TCRdb's table is partial and in-frame only. The sample includes around 250,000 clones, approximately 90% of them seen just once. The sequenced material came from PBMCs or T cells enriched from blood (not recorded which). The receptors shown here come from a woman in her forties with acute COVID-19.

The chain couples TRBV28 to TRBJ1-2; perhaps TRBD1 as D (5 bases). There are 14 residues in the CDR3. V lost 5 bases, J lost 2 bases, and 12 bases lay in between. From germline, CDR1 is MDHEN and CDR2 SYDVKM. CDR3 nucleotides: TGTGCCAGCAGTATCCAGGGCCCCAACTATGGCTACACCTTC. As protein: CASSIQGPNYGYTF.

This chain connects TRBV9 to TRBJ2-3; weak D call: TRBD2 (6 bases). Trimming took 1 base from V and 1 from J, leaving 10 bases between them. Germline lookup yields CDR1 SGDLS and CDR2 YYNGEE. The length of the CDR3 is 15 residues. Written as DNA, the CDR3 is TGTGCCAGCAGCGTATTGGCTAGCGGCACAGATACGCAGTATTTT. Its translation: CASSVLASGTDTQYF.

This sequence joins TRBV10-3 and TRBJ2-3; 10 bases match TRBD2. The CDR3 runs 15 residues. Germline V CDR1 and CDR2: ENHRY, SYGVKD. After removal of 6 bases from V and 1 base from J, the junction contained 4 bases not matched to a gene. CDR3 protein: CAIRGLAVRTDTQYF. The CDR3 region has the DNA TGTGCCATCAGAGGACTAGCGGTACGCACAGATACGCAGTATTTT.